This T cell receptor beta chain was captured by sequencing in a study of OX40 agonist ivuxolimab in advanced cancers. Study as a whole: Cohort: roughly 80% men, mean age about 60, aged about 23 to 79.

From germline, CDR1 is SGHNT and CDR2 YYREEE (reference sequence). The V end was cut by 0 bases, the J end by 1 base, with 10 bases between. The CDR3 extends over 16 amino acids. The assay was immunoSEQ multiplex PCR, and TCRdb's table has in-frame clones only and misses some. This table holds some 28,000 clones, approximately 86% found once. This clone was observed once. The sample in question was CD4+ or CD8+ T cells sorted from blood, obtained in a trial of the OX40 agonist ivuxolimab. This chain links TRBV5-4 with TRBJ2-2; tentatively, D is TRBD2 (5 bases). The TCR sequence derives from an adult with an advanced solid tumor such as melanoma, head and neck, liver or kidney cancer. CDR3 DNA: TGTGCCAGCAGCTTGGACGGAGGTCAGAACACCGGGGAGCTGTTTTTT. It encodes CASSLDGGQNTGELFF.